This T cell receptor (beta chain) derives from a study of T cells of healthy individuals (dated by TCRdb to 2017 to 2018). From its cysteine to its phenylalanine, the CDR3 spans 15 amino acids. Only the CDR3 part of the read is kept: 45 bases, read in frame from the first base. Per the germline V gene, SGHTA is the CDR1 and FQGNSA is the CDR2. Relative to germline, V is 7 bases shorter and J is 2 bases shorter, with 17 bases between their ends. Concerning this clonotype: Its recognized antigen is unknown. No base qualities exist here, and no much larger clone lies one base off it.

Libraries were made using 5' RACE. The run used an Illumina MiSeq. TCRdb applied fastp at Q25 and MiXCR to the public reads, then kept only in-frame beta chains. CDR3 protein duplicates are merged, each entry listing the most common genes and DNA. Counted in this sample were around 53,000 distinct CDR3 sequences; 14% to 15% of them appeared once. Together, the top ten hold more than 15% of the sample. This sequence was found in a human donor in good health. The chain is encoded by TRBV7-2 joined to TRBJ2-5; the D element might be TRBD1 or TRBD2, as each aligns at 6 bases. Here the CDR3 is given as CASIPQEGGQETQYF. The base sequence is TGTGCCAGCATCCCTCAAGAGGGGGGACAAGAGACCCAGTACTTC. Reference TRBV7-2 and TRBJ2-5 proteins supply the regions before and after the CDR3; the full variable domain is: GAGVSQSPSNKVTEKGKDVELRCDPISGHTALYWYRQSLGQGLEFLIYFQGNSAPDKSGLPSDRFSAERTGGSVSTLTIQRTQQEDSAVYLCASIPQEGGQETQYFGPGTRLLVL.